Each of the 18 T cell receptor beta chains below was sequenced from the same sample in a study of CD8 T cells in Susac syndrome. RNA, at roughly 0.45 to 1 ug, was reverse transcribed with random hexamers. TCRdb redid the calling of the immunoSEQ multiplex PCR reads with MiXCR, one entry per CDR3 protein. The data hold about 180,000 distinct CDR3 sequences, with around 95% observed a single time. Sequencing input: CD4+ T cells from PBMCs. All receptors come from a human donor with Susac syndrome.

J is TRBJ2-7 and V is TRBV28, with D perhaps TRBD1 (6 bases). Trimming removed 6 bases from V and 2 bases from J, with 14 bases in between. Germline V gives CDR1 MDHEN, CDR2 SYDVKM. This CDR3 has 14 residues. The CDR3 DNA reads TGTGCCAGCAGACTTCCGACAGGTACCTACGAGCAGTACTTC. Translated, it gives CASRLPTGTYEQYF.

CDR3 DNA: TGTGCCACCAGTGCCTCCCCTCCAGCGGGGGGCGGGGATACGCAGTATTTT. Amino acid sequence: CATSASPPAGGGDTQYF. The chain has TRBV24-1 and TRBJ2-3, with 9 bases matching TRBD2. CDR3 length equals 17 residues. Losses at the gene ends were 5 bases for V and 6 bases for J; bases not matched to a gene: 14. The germline gives CDR1 KGHDR, CDR2 SFDVKD.

The CDR3 DNA reads TGCAGTGCTAGACAGGGCGTGACCTATACGCAGTATTTT. Amino acid sequence: CSARQGVTYTQYF. The V gene is TRBV20-1, the J gene TRBJ2-3, with D possibly TRBD1 on 5 matching bases. Trimming pared 2 bases from V and 7 bases from J, leaving 13 bases between. The CDR3 contains 13 residues. Germline CDR1 DFQATT, CDR2 SNEGSKA (reference sequence).

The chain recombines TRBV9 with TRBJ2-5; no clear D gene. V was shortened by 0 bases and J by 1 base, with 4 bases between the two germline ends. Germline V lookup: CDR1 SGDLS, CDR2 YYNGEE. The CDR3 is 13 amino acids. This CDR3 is CASSVGIQETQYF. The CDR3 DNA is TGTGCCAGCAGCGTAGGGATCCAAGAGACCCAGTACTTC.

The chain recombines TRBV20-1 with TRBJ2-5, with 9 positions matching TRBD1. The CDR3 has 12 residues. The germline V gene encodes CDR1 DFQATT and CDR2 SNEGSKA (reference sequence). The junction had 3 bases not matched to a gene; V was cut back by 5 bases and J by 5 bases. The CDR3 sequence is CSAPDRGETQYF. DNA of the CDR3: TGCAGTGCTCCCGACAGGGGGGAGACCCAGTACTTC.

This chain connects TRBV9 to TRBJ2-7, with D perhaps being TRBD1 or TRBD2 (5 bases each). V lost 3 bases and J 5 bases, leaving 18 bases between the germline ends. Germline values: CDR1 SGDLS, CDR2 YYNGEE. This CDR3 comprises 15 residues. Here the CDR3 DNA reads TGTGCCAGCAGCGCCGGGACCGCTCGTAGCGACGAGCAGTACTTC. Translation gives CASSAGTARSDEQYF.

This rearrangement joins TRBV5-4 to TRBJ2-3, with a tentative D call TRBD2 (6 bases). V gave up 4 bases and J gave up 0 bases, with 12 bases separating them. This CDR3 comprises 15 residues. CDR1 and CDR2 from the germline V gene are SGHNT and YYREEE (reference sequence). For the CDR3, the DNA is TGTGCCAGCAGCAAAGGAGGGAGTAGCACAGATACGCAGTATTTT. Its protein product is CASSKGGSSTDTQYF.

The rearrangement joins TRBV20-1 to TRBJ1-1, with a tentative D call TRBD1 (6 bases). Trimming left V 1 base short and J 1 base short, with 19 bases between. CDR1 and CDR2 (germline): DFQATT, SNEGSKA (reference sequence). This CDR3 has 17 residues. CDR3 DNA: TGCAGTGCTAGAGCTGTCTGGGGGGCGACGACGAACACTGAAGCTTTCTTT. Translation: CSARAVWGATTNTEAFF.

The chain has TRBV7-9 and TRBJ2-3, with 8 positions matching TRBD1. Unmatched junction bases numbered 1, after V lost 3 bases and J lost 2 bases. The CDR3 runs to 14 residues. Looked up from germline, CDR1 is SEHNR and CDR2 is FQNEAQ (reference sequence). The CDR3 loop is CASSLDRDTDTQYF. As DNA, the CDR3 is TGTGCCAGCAGCTTGGACAGGGACACAGATACGCAGTATTTT.

The CDR3 sequence is CSATAGDGETQYF. Written as DNA, the CDR3 is TGCAGTGCTACAGCGGGGGACGGAGAGACCCAGTACTTC. The rearrangement uses TRBV20-1 and TRBJ2-5; 8 positions agree with TRBD2. The germline CDR1 and CDR2 sequences are DFQATT and SNEGSKA (reference sequence). V lost 4 bases, J lost 4 bases, and 5 bases stayed unmatched. The CDR3 runs 13 residues.

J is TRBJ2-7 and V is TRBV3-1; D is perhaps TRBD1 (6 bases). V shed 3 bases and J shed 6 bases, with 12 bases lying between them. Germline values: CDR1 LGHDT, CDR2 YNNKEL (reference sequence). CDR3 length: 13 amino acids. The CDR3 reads CASSHAQGSEQYV. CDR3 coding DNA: TGTGCCAGCAGCCACGCACAGGGTTCCGAGCAGTACGTC.

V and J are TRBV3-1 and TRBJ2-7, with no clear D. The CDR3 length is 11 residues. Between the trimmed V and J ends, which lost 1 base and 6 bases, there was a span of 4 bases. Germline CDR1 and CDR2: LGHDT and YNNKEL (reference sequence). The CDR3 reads CASSQVSEQYF. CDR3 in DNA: TGTGCCAGCAGCCAAGTCAGCGAGCAGTACTTC.

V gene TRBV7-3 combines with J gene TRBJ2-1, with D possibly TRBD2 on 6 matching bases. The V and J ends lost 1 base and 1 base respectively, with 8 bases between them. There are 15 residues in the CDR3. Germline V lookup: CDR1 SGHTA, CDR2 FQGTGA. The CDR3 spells CASSLMGGSYNEQFF. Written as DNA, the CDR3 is TGTGCCAGCAGCTTAATGGGGGGTTCCTACAATGAGCAGTTCTTC.

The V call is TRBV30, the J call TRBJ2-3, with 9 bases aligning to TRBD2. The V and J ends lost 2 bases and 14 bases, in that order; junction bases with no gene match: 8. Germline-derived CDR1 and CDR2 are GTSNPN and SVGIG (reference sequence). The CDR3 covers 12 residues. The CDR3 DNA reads TGTGCCTGGAGTCTGACTAGCGGCCGGGTGTATTTT. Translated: CAWSLTSGRVYF. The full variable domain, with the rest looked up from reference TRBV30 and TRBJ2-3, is SQTIHQWPATLVQPVGSPLSLECTVEGTSNPNLYWYRQAAGRGLQLLFYSVGIGQISSEVPQNLSASRPQDRQFILSSKKLLLSDSGFYLCAWSLTSGRVYFGPGTRLTVL.

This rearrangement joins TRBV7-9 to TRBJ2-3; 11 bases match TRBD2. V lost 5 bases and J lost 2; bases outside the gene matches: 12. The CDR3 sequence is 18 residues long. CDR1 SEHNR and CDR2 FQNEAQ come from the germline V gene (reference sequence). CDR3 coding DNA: TGTGCCAGCAGCCCACGGATGGGACTAGCGGCCAACACAGATACGCAGTATTTT. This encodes CASSPRMGLAANTDTQYF.

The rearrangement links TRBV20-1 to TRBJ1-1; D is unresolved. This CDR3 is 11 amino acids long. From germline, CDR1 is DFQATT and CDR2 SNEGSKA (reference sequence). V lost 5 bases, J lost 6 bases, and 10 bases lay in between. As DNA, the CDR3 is TGCAGTGCTCGAGGGAATGCTGAAGCTTTCTTT. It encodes CSARGNAEAFF.

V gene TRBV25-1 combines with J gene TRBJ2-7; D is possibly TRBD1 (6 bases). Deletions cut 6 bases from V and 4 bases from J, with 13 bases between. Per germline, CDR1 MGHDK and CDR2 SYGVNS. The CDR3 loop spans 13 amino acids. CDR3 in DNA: TGTGCCAGCAGGAGGGACACTCTTTACGAGCAGTACTTC. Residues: CASRRDTLYEQYF.

The DNA of the CDR3 is TGTGCCAGCAGTGAACTAGCGGGGTCACCCTACAATGAGCAGTTCTTC. This sequence encodes CASSELAGSPYNEQFF. V usage is TRBV25-1 and J usage is TRBJ2-1, with TRBD2 identical over 9 bases. Looked up from germline, CDR1 is MGHDK and CDR2 is SYGVNS. With 2 bases clipped from V and 2 bases from J, the junction kept 4 bases outside the gene matches. The CDR3 spans 16 residues.